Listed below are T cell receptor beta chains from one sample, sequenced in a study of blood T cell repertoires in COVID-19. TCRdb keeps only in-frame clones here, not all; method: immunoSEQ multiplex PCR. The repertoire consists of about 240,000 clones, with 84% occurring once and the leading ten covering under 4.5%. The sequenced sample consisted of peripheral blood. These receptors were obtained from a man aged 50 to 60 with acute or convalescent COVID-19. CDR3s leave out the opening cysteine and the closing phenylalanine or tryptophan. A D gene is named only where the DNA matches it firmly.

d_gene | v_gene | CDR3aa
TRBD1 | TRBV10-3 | AISVFGAGTDSPLH
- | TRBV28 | ASKRTEGNTEAF
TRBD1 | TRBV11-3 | ASSLQGTDTEAF
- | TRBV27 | ASRARRLDGSDEQF
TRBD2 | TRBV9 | ASSVELAGVRDTGELF
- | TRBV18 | ASSGRVEDTQY
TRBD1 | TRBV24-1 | ATNRGGTDTQY
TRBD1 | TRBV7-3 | ASSLMEGTGGGHEQF
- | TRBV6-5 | ASREVNTGELF
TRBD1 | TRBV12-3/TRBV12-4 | ASSRDRYQPQH
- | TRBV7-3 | ASSPGKNIQY
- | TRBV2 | ASTVGGYYEQY
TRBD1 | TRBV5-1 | ASSGQAMNTEAF
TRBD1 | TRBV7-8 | ASRLQGGYTGELF
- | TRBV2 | ASRSDRYSNQPQH
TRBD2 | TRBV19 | ASSSLGGMTDTQY
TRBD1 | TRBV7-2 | ASSLPGGRNTGELF
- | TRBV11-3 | ASSLDLRRGNEQF
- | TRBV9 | ASSVDGSGYGYT
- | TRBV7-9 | ASSLEGQGHGYT
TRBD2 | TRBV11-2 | ASSLFGGGTDTQY
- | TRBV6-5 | ASSPGALYEQY
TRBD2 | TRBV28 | ASSFLAGNEQY
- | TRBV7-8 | ASSLNLSGYLYSNQPQH
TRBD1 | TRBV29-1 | SALGRQGINANTGELF
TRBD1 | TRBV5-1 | ASSETGQGNTEAF
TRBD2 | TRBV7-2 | ASSLVSSGAITNEQF
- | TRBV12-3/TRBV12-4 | ASSFIRAGYT
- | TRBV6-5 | ASSETGVGQVKEV
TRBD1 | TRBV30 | AWSYQTGDQY
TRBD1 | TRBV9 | ASSGGQGITGELF
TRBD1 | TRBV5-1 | ASSKSSGTGIYGYT
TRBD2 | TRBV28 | ASSGASGSHEQY
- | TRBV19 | ASSIRGGNQPQH
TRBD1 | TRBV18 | ASSRGQGTDTIY
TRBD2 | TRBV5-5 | ASSPPLGTSGRHYNEQF
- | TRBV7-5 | ARRGAGRQVGELF
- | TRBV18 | ASSPGDRTNSPLH
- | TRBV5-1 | ATSSGDIVNEQF
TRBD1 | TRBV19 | ASSRTGNEQY